The entry that follows covers one TCR beta chain sequence. The data belong to a study of shared clonotypes between healthy human individuals. Study background: Each donor's CD4 naive and CD4 memory cells filled three plates apiece, CD8 naive two, and CD8 memory one.

The data were produced by immunoSEQ multiplex PCR, yet TCRdb's version contains in-frame clones alone and is incomplete. Seen here are some 2.4 million clones, approximately 94% observed once, and the top ten hold 0.36%. V was trimmed by 4 bases and J by 2 bases, leaving 14 bases between them. The germline V gene encodes CDR1 SGHVS and CDR2 FNYEAQ. The CDR3 has 15 amino acids. The receptor was derived from a young man in good health. Some clones in this sample may be carry-over from other donors' samples. The rearrangement joins TRBV7-6 to TRBJ2-5, with D perhaps given as TRBD1 or TRBD2 (5 bases each). The sample comprised naive CD4+ T cells from PBMCs. Subset defined: CD45RA+ positively selected. CDR3 amino acids: CASSSEPGRQETQYF. CDR3 DNA: TGTGCCAGCAGCTCCGAACCGGGACGTCAAGAGACCCAGTACTTC.